This TCR beta chain is drawn from a study of T-cell reconstitution after alpha-beta-depleted transplantation in children. CDR1 is KGHSH, CDR2 LQKENI, per germline. This CDR3 spans 13 amino acids. Trimming shortened V by 4 bases and J by 3 bases, and 10 bases separated the two germline ends. This clonotype is categorized as medium-sized. Its matching antigen is unknown. Study observations and caveats: Surviving recipient T cells and intrathymic progenitors accounted for some patients' high TCRbeta diversity at day 60. Alpha-beta T cells present about two months after transplant were reported to originate from several hundred expanded graft clones. At the one-year point after transplant, T-cell counts and TCRbeta diversity were found to come mostly from T cells that had been newly produced.

Unique molecular identifiers were incorporated during preparation of the TCRbeta library. TCRdb passed the PCR reads through MiXCR, listing each CDR3 protein once. The sample carries tens of thousands of distinct CDR3 sequences, 11% to 15% recorded once. This chain joins TRBV18 and TRBJ2-7, with D unclear. The TCR was taken from a male patient between 2 and 15 years old who had a stem cell transplant for acute lymphoblastic leukemia, so the T cells may come from the graft donor. The source material was PBMCs, mostly from graft donor cells, sampled 180 days after TCRalphabeta/CD19-depleted stem cell transplant. CDR3 sequence (DNA): TGTGCCAGCTCACTGCACACCCACTACGAGCAGTACTTC. Protein sequence: CASSLHTHYEQYF.